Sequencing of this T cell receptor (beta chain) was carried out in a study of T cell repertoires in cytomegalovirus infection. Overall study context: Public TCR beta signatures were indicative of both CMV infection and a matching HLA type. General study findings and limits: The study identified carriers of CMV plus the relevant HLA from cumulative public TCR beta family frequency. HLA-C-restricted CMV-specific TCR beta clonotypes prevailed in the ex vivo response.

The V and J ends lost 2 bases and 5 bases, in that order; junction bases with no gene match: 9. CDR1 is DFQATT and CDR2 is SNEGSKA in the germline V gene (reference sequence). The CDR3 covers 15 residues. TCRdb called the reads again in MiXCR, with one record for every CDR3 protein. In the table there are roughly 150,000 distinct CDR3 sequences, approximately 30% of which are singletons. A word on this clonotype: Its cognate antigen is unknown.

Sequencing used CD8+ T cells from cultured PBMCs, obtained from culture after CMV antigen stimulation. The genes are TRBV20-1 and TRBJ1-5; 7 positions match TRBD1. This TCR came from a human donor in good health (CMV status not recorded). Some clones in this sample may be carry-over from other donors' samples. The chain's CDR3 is CSARYPGTVDQPQHF. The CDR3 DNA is TGCAGTGCTAGATACCCCGGGACAGTGGATCAGCCCCAGCATTTT.